The TCR beta chain described here comes from a study of blood T cell repertoires in COVID-19. Study context: The United States, Italy and Spain supplied acute and convalescent COVID-19 samples. In each case, the material was cDNA or gDNA derived from T cells, B-cell-depleted T cells, or PBMCs.

Per the original methods: The assay estimated nucleated cells by amplifying reference gene primers. TCRdb's table, derived via immunoSEQ multiplex PCR, lists solely in-frame clones and lacks some. That table is the source of V, J and clone size, and D and trimming were worked out from the DNA. Of more than 90,000 clones in the sample, about 87% were seen once. The sequence came from a woman in her twenties or thirties with acute or convalescent COVID-19. The source material was peripheral blood.

The CDR3, as DNA: TGTGCCAGCAGCTTGTTGGGACAGGGATCGAGTGAGCAGTTCTTC. Protein product: CASSLLGQGSSEQFF. The gene calls are TRBV5-8 and TRBJ2-1, with TRBD1 matching 9 bases. Germline CDR1 is SGHTS and CDR2 is YDEGEE. The CDR3 covers 15 residues. J gave up 9 bases and V 1 base, and 8 bases lay outside the gene matches.